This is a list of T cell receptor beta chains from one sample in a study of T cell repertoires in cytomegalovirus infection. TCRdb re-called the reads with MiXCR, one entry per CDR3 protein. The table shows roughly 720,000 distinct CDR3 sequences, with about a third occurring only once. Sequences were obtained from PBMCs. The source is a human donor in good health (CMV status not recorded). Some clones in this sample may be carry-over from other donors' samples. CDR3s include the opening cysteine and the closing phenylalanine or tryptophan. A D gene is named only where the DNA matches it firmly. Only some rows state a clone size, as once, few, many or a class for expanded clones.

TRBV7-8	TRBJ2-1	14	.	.	TGTGTCAGCAGCTCCCGGACCCTCTCCAAGGAGCAGTTCTTC	CVSSSRTLSKEQFF
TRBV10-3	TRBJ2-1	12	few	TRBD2	TGTGCCACAGGGACTAGCGGAAATGAGCAGTTCTTC	CATGTSGNEQFF
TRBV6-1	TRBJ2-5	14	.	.	TGTACCAGCAGACCTGGGGGCCCCCAAGAGACCCAGTACTTC	CTSRPGGPQETQYF
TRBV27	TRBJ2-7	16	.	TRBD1	TGTGCCAGCAGTTTATCTCCAGGGGGCGCTAATTACGAGCAGTACTTC	CASSLSPGGANYEQYF
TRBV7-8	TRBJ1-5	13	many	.	TGTGCCAGCAGCTTCTACAGGGATCAGCCCCAGCATTTT	CASSFYRDQPQHF
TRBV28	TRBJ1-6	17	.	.	TGTGCCAGCAGTTCTCCTTCCCCGGGACGGAGAAATTCACCCCTCCACTTT	CASSSPSPGRRNSPLHF
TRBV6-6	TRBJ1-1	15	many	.	TGTGCCAGCAGCCCCAGGCAGGTGTCGAACACTGAAGCTTTCTTT	CASSPRQVSNTEAFF
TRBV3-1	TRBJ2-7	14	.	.	TGTGCCAGCAGCCCCAAACGGATTGTCTCCGAGCAGTACTTC	CASSPKRIVSEQYF
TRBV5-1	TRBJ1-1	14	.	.	TGCGCCAGCAGCTTGGAGGGCCCGAACACTGAAGCTTTCTTT	CASSLEGPNTEAFF
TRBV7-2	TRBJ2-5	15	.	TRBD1	TGTGCCAGCAGCTTAGTAGGGACAGCCCAAGAGACCCAGTACTTC	CASSLVGTAQETQYF
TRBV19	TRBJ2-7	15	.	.	TGTGCCAGTAGTATAGGCGCAGGTTCAACGTACGAGCAGTACTTC	CASSIGAGSTYEQYF
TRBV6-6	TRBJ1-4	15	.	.	TGTGCCAGCAGTGGGCCCGGGTCCCTGAGTGAAAAACTGTTTTTT	CASSGPGSLSEKLFF
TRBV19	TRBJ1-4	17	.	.	TGTGCCAGTAGTTTGATTAGGGGCCTCGGCACTAATGAAAAACTGTTTTTT	CASSLIRGLGTNEKLFF
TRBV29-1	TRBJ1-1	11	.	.	TGCAGCGGCTCAGAGAACACTGAAGCTTTCTTT	CSGSENTEAFF
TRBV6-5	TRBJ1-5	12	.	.	TGTGCCATCGGGCAGGCGGATCAGCCCCAGCATTTT	CAIGQADQPQHF
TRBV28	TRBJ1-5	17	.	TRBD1	TGTGCCAGCAGGACACCATCTGGGACAGCGCGCAATCAGCCCCAGCATTTT	CASRTPSGTARNQPQHF